The 29 T cell receptor beta chains given below trace back to one sample, sequenced in a study of T cell repertoires in cytomegalovirus infection. TCRdb re-called the reads with MiXCR, one entry per CDR3 protein. Among 200,000 to 300,000 distinct CDR3 sequences, roughly an eighth were seen once, and the ten largest hold about 1.5%. Material for sequencing was PBMCs. The receptors were gathered from a human donor in good health (CMV status not recorded). Some clones in this sample may be carry-over from other donors' samples.

This chain joins TRBV9 and TRBJ1-1, with no clear D. Germline V lookup: CDR1 SGDLS, CDR2 YYNGEE. The CDR3 has 13 residues. With 2 bases removed from V and 2 bases from J, the gap between germline ends came to 7 bases. The CDR3 sequence is CASSVKANTEAFF. CDR3 nucleotides: TGTGCCAGCAGCGTTAAAGCCAACACTGAAGCTTTCTTT.

This clonotype has more than one count but fewer than ten. CDR3 nucleotide sequence: TGCAGCGTTGATCCTGGACAGGGCAGCGAGCAGTACTTC. Its translation: CSVDPGQGSEQYF. This chain connects TRBV29-1 to TRBJ2-7; 8 bases are shared with TRBD1. Germline CDR1 reads SQVTM; CDR2 reads ANQGSEA. The CDR3 sequence is 13 residues long. Trimming at V came to 3 bases and at J to 6 bases, leaving 7 bases not matched to a gene.

This clonotype occurred many times. The chain carries TRBV7-2 and TRBJ2-3, with 8 nucleotides matching TRBD2. Unmatched junction bases numbered 9, after V lost 3 bases and J lost 4 bases. CDR1 is SGHTA and CDR2 is FQGNSA in the germline V gene. The CDR3 runs to 16 residues. The CDR3 sequence: CASSFRSGSAADTQYF. In nucleotides, the CDR3 is TGTGCCAGCAGCTTTCGAAGCGGGAGTGCAGCAGATACGCAGTATTTT. The variable domain in full, with the rest retrieved from reference TRBV7-2 and TRBJ2-3, is GAGVSQSPSNKVTEKGKDVELRCDPISGHTALYWYRQSLGQGLEFLIYFQGNSAPDKSGLPSDRFSAERTGGSVSTLTIQRTQQEDSAVYLCASSFRSGSAADTQYFGPGTRLTVL.

This clonotype was observed a few times. This chain uses TRBV28 with TRBJ1-6; D perhaps matches TRBD1 (6 bases). Deletions cut 5 bases from V and 13 bases from J, with 24 bases between. CDR1 and CDR2 (germline): MDHEN, SYDVKM. The CDR3 covers 16 residues. This chain's CDR3 is CASSPILTGRGSPLHF. In nucleotides, the CDR3 is TGTGCCAGCAGTCCAATCTTGACAGGTAGGGGTTCGCCCCTCCACTTT.

There are many counts of this clonotype. The chain links TRBV7-2 to TRBJ2-5, with 8 nucleotides matching TRBD1. This CDR3 spans 15 amino acids. Germline loops: CDR1 SGHTA, CDR2 FQGNSA. V shed 8 bases, J shed 5 bases, and the junction held 13 bases outside the gene matches. The CDR3 nucleotides read TGTGCCAGCGGGGACAGGACCCTCCGCGGGGAGACCCAGTACTTC. Amino acid sequence: CASGDRTLRGETQYF.

This clonotype was counted many times. J is TRBJ2-7 and V is TRBV11-2, with a possible D match to TRBD1 (6 bases). The CDR3 has 15 residues. V was clipped by 0 bases and J by 4 bases, with 13 bases between them. The germline V gene has CDR1 SGHAT and CDR2 FQNNGV. The CDR3 region is CASSLETGQFYEQYF. For the CDR3, the DNA is TGTGCCAGCAGCTTAGAGACAGGACAGTTTTACGAGCAGTACTTC.

The chain employs TRBV20-1 and TRBJ2-1; 10 bases agree with TRBD2. This CDR3 spans 15 amino acids. Germline CDR1 DFQATT, CDR2 SNEGSKA (reference sequence). V gave up 2 bases and J gave up 7 bases; unmatched junction bases: 8. CDR3 region: CSARNPLTSGNEQFF. The CDR3, as DNA: TGCAGTGCTAGAAACCCCTTGACTAGCGGGAATGAGCAGTTCTTC.

This clonotype has only a few counts. The chain has TRBV27 and TRBJ1-2, with TRBD1 identical over 7 bases. This CDR3 contains 14 residues. The germline V gene encodes CDR1 MNHEY and CDR2 SMNVEV (reference sequence). Unmatched junction bases numbered 10, after V lost 5 bases and J lost 7 bases. The CDR3 DNA reads TGTGCCAGCAGTCCGGCAGGGGGTTGGGGTGGCTACACCTTC. It codes for CASSPAGGWGGYTF.

This clonotype occurred many times. The gene calls are TRBV7-2 and TRBJ2-2; 10 bases map to TRBD2. V dropped 1 base and J dropped 1; count of bases not matched to a gene: 3. From germline, CDR1 is SGHTA and CDR2 FQGNSA. The CDR3 extends over 17 amino acids. The CDR3 DNA sequence: TGTGCCAGCAGCTTAGAGGCTAGCGGGGGGAACACCGGGGAGCTGTTTTTT. This sequence encodes CASSLEASGGNTGELFF.

The genes are TRBV25-1 and TRBJ1-1, with 7 nucleotides matching TRBD1. J was trimmed by 4 bases and V by 5 bases; bases with no gene match: 10. Looked up from germline, CDR1 is MGHDK and CDR2 is SYGVNS. The CDR3 is made up of 15 amino acids. The CDR3 spells CASSSTGAPRTEAFF. For the CDR3, the DNA is TGTGCCAGCAGTTCAACAGGGGCCCCCCGCACTGAAGCTTTCTTT. The complete variable domain, with remaining parts taken from reference TRBV25-1 and TRBJ1-1, reads EADIYQTPRYLVIGTGKKITLECSQTMGHDKMYWYQQDPGMELHLIHYSYGVNSTEKGDLSSESTVSRIRTEHFPLTLESARPSHTSQYLCASSSTGAPRTEAFFGQGTRLTVV.

The table lists this clonotype with a few counts. The chain has TRBV4-3 and TRBJ1-1; 10 positions agree with TRBD1. The CDR3 is 18 amino acids. The V gene's germline CDR1 is LGHNA and CDR2 YSLEER. Losses at the gene ends were 1 base for V and 0 bases for J; bases not matched to a gene: 8. The CDR3 is CASSQGLGTGAMNTEAFF. The CDR3 DNA is TGCGCCAGCAGCCAAGGGTTGGGGACAGGGGCGATGAACACTGAAGCTTTCTTT.

The rearrangement uses TRBV2 and TRBJ1-3; maybe TRBD1 (5 bases). The CDR3 is 13 amino acids. Germline CDR1 and CDR2: SNHLY and FYNNEI. V lost 6 bases to trimming and J lost 2 bases, with 8 bases between them. The CDR3 loop is CASRQDAGNTIYF. In nucleotides, the CDR3 is TGTGCCAGCAGACAGGATGCTGGAAACACCATATATTTT. The variable domain in full, with the rest retrieved from reference TRBV2 and TRBJ1-3, is EPEVTQTPSHQVTQMGQEVILRCVPISNHLYFYWYRQILGQKVEFLVSFYNNEISEKSEIFDDQFSVERPDGSNFTLKIRSTKLEDSAMYFCASRQDAGNTIYFGEGSWLTVV.

The table lists this clonotype with many counts. The rearrangement uses TRBV7-2 and TRBJ1-2; weak D call: TRBD1 (6 bases). Trimming removed 0 bases at V and 8 bases at J, with 19 bases between. Germline V gives CDR1 SGHTA, CDR2 FQGNSA. The CDR3 consists of 16 residues. CDR3 protein: CASSLATGRTTRGYTF. The CDR3 nucleotides are TGTGCCAGCAGCTTAGCTACAGGGAGGACTACGCGAGGCTACACCTTC.

Only a few counts were recorded for this clonotype. The CDR3 spells CASSPRDGSINSPLHF. The DNA of the CDR3 is TGCGCCAGCAGCCCCCGGGACGGATCTATTAATTCACCCCTCCACTTT. The gene calls are TRBV5-1 and TRBJ1-6, with D tentatively TRBD1 (5 bases). The CDR3 runs to 16 residues. V gave up 4 bases and J gave up 6 bases, with 17 bases separating them. The germline gives CDR1 SGHRS, CDR2 YFSETQ.

This clonotype was detected ten times or more. V and J are TRBV7-2 and TRBJ1-6, with TRBD1 identical over 7 bases. The CDR3 runs 15 residues. Per the germline V gene, CDR1 is SGHTA and CDR2 is FQGNSA. Trimming at V came to 1 base and at J to 6 bases, leaving 3 bases not matched to a gene. CDR3 loop: CASSLGGTVNSPLHF. The DNA for the CDR3 is TGTGCCAGCAGCTTAGGGGGGACAGTTAATTCACCCCTCCACTTT.

Many counts were recorded for this clonotype. The V and J genes are TRBV7-9 and TRBJ1-1; D is undetermined. Trimming took off 7 bases at V and 1 base at J, with 10 bases between the two ends. The germline V gene encodes CDR1 SEHNR and CDR2 FQNEAQ (reference sequence). The CDR3 is 13 amino acids. The CDR3 DNA sequence: TGTGCCAGCATTGAACGGCAGAACACTGAAGCTTTCTTT. As protein: CASIERQNTEAFF.

V is TRBV5-4 and J is TRBJ2-2; 9 bases align to TRBD1. Germline lookup yields CDR1 SGHNT and CDR2 YYREEE (reference sequence). J was trimmed by 5 bases and V by 4 bases; bases with no gene match: 3. The CDR3 spans 14 residues. CDR3 coding DNA: TGTGCCAGCAGCCACAGGGGGCTGACCGGGGAGCTGTTTTTT. Protein: CASSHRGLTGELFF.

This clonotype was seen repeatedly, ten times or more. CDR3 in amino acids: CASSLGQALGQPQHF. The CDR3 region has the DNA TGTGCCAGCAGTTTGGGTCAGGCCCTCGGGCAGCCCCAGCATTTT. The V gene is TRBV28, the J gene TRBJ1-5, with D uncertain. CDR1 and CDR2 (germline): MDHEN, SYDVKM. Deletions cut 3 bases from V and 7 bases from J, with 16 bases between. The CDR3 has 15 residues.

This clonotype was picked up a small number of times. This CDR3 reads CASSVLSTSGDEQFF. Here the CDR3 DNA reads TGTGCCAGCAGCGTACTATCTACTAGCGGGGATGAGCAGTTCTTC. This sequence joins TRBV9 and TRBJ2-1; TRBD2 matches at 10 bases. The CDR3 has 15 amino acids. The germline V gene encodes CDR1 SGDLS and CDR2 YYNGEE. With 1 base clipped from V and 8 bases from J, the junction kept 6 bases outside the gene matches.

This clonotype came up many times. This sequence joins TRBV14 and TRBJ1-2; D not certain. V gave up 4 bases and J gave up 2 bases, with 14 bases separating them. CDR3 length: 15 amino acids. CDR1 is SGHDN, CDR2 FVKESK, per germline. The CDR3 spells CASSRASQANYGYTF. In nucleotides, the CDR3 is TGTGCCAGCAGCCGAGCGTCCCAGGCCAACTATGGCTACACCTTC.

The chain joins TRBV29-1 to TRBJ1-1; D call uncertain. Germline CDR1 reads SQVTM; CDR2 reads ANQGSEA. The CDR3 totals 13 residues. V was shortened by 7 bases and J by 1 base, with 13 bases between the two germline ends. The CDR3 loop is CSAYGAPNTEAFF. As DNA, the CDR3 is TGCAGCGCTTATGGAGCCCCGAACACTGAAGCTTTCTTT.

This clonotype was detected only a few times. This chain links TRBV19 with TRBJ1-2; D uncertain. Germline values: CDR1 LNHDA, CDR2 SQIVND (reference sequence). Trimming pared 4 bases from V and 4 bases from J, leaving 10 bases between. The CDR3 is 13 residues long. CDR3 protein: CASSTQTAYGYTF. The CDR3 DNA is TGTGCCAGTAGTACCCAGACTGCCTATGGCTACACCTTC.

The chain is built from TRBV6-5 and TRBJ1-1; 10 bases are shared with TRBD1. J lost 4 bases, V lost 0 bases, and 2 bases had no gene match. The CDR3 is 15 residues long. Germline V gives CDR1 MNHEY, CDR2 SVGAGI. The CDR3 nucleotides read TGTGCCAGCAGTTACTCTAGGACAGGGGGCACTGAAGCTTTCTTT. Its translation: CASSYSRTGGTEAFF.

This clonotype was detected ten times or more. The chain employs TRBV6-1 and TRBJ2-1; D is unresolved. The V end lost 5 bases, the J end lost 8 bases, and 13 bases lay between the germline ends. The CDR3 totals 13 residues. CDR1 and CDR2 (germline): MNHNS, SASEGT. The CDR3 region is CASSLLSNDEQFF. The CDR3 nucleotides are TGTGCCAGCAGTTTACTGTCCAACGATGAGCAGTTCTTC.

The chain combines TRBV10-3 with TRBJ2-3, with a possible D match to TRBD2 (5 bases). Trimming removed 4 bases at V and 0 bases at J, with 8 bases between. Per the germline V gene, CDR1 is ENHRY and CDR2 is SYGVKD. CDR3 length equals 14 residues. The CDR3 DNA follows: TGTGCCATCAGTGCAGGACTTAGCACAGATACGCAGTATTTT. Translation gives CAISAGLSTDTQYF.

This clonotype was observed at least ten times. The gene calls are TRBV12-3 or TRBV12-4 and TRBJ2-5; D remains unclear. The CDR3 consists of 13 residues. V lost 1 base, J lost 4 bases, and 7 bases lay in between. The CDR3 spells CASSLDSRETQYF. The CDR3, as DNA: TGTGCCAGCAGTTTAGATAGTCGAGAGACCCAGTACTTC.

This clonotype was detected only a few times. The chain is built from TRBV20-1 and TRBJ2-3; D not certain. Per the germline V gene, CDR1 is DFQATT and CDR2 is SNEGSKA (reference sequence). The V end was cut by 5 bases, the J end by 1 base, with 13 bases between. The CDR3 sequence is 14 residues long. The CDR3 reads CSASSDVRTDTQYF. In nucleotides, the CDR3 is TGCAGTGCTTCTTCCGACGTCCGCACAGATACGCAGTATTTT.

In its sample, this clonotype was seen many times. The chain recombines TRBV6-2 or TRBV6-3 with TRBJ2-7, with 7 bases lining up with TRBD2. Per germline, CDR1 MNHEY and CDR2 SVGEGT. The CDR3 runs 15 residues. Trimming at V came to 8 bases and at J to 0 bases, leaving 10 bases not matched to a gene. The CDR3 reads CASDQAGTSSYEQYF. The CDR3 DNA follows: TGTGCCAGCGATCAAGCGGGAACAAGCTCCTACGAGCAGTACTTC.

This chain links TRBV10-3 with TRBJ2-1; D gene uncertain. Trimming shortened V by 6 bases and J by 0 bases, and 12 bases separated the two germline ends. The V gene's germline CDR1 is ENHRY and CDR2 SYGVKD. CDR3 length: 15 amino acids. The CDR3 nucleotides read TGTGCCATCAGCCCCTCCGGTGACTCCTACAATGAGCAGTTCTTC. Translation: CAISPSGDSYNEQFF.